This TCR beta chain was captured by sequencing in a study of blood T cell repertoires in COVID-19. CDR3 size: 13 residues. Germline CDR1 SQVTM, CDR2 ANQGSEA. The germline V and J ends were trimmed by 4 bases and 6 bases, with 15 bases remaining between them. Participants, 18 to 89 years old, spanned fewer than 30 US areas. Libraries were prepared by immunoSEQ multiplex PCR; TCRdb keeps only in-frame clonotypes and omits some of them. Here the sample spans almost 500,000 clones, around nine tenths being singletons. Sequencing was carried out using PBMCs or T cells enriched from blood (not recorded which). This chain joins TRBV29-1 and TRBJ1-2; D perhaps matches TRBD1 (5 bases). The sequence came from a woman aged 55-70 years who had recovered from COVID-19. CDR3 in amino acids: CSVAGRRGDGYTF. The CDR3, as DNA: TGCAGCGTTGCGGGGAGGAGGGGAGATGGCTACACCTTC.